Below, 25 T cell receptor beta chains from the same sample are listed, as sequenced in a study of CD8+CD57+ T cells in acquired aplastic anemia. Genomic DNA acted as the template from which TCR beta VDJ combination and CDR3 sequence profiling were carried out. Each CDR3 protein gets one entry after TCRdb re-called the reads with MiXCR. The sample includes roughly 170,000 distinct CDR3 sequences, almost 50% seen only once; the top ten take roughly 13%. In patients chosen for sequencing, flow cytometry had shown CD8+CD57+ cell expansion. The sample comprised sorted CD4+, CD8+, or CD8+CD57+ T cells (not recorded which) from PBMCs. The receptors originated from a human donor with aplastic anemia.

CDR3 sequence: CASSDRAGTHYEQYF. CDR3 bases: TGTGCCAGCAGCGACCGTGCCGGGACACACTACGAGCAGTACTTC. The chain uses TRBV11-3 and TRBJ2-7; D perhaps matches TRBD1 (6 bases). V dropped 5 bases and J dropped 3 bases, with 17 bases sitting between them. The CDR3 runs to 15 residues. CDR1 SGHNT and CDR2 YENEEA come from the germline V gene. The variable domain in full, completed from reference TRBV11-3 and TRBJ2-7, reads EAGVVQSPRYKIIEKKQPVAFWCNPISGHNTLYWYLQNLGQGPELLIRYENEEAVDDSQLPKDRFSAERLKGVDSTLKIQPAELGDSAVYLCASSDRAGTHYEQYFGPGTRLTVT.

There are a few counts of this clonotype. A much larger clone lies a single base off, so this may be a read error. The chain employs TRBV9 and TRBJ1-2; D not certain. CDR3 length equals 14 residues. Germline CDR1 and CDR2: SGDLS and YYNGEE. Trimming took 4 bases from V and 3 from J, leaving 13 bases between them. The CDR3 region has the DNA TGTGCCAGCAGCCCGATGACCCCTGACTATGGCTACACCTTC. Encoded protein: CASSPMTPDYGYTF.

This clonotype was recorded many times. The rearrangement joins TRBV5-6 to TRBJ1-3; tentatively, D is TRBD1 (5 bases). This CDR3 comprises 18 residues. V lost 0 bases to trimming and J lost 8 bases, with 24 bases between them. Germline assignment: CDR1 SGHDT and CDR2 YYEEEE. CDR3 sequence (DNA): TGTGCCAGCAGCTTGGTGGGGGTTCGGACACAACCGAGGGACACCATATATTTT. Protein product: CASSLVGVRTQPRDTIYF.

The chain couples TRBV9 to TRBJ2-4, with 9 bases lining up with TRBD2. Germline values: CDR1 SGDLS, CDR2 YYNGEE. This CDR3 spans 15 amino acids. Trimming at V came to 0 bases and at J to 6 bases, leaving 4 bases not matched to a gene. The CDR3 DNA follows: TGTGCCAGCAGCGTAGGGGCGGGGGGGACAAACATTCAGTACTTC. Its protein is CASSVGAGGTNIQYF.

As DNA, the CDR3 is TGCGCCAGCAGTGAGATCGAGGGGGCCTACGAGCAGTACTTC. It specifies CASSEIEGAYEQYF. The genes are TRBV10-1 and TRBJ2-7, with a possible D match to TRBD1 (6 bases). V dropped 2 bases and J dropped 2 bases, with 10 bases sitting between them. CDR3 length equals 14 residues. In germline, CDR1 is WNHNN, CDR2 SYGVQD (reference sequence).

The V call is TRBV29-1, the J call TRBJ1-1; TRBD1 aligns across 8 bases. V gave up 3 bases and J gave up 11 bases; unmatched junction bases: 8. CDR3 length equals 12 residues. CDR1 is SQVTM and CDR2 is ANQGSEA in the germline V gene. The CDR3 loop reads CSVDPGGDRAFF. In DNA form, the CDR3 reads TGCAGCGTTGATCCAGGGGGCGATAGGGCTTTCTTT.

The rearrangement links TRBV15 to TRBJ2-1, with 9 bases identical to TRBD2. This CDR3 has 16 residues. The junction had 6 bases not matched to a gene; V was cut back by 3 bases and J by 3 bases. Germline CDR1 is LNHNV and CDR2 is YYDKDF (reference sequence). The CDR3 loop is CATSRGGRGDYNEQFF. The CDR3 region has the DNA TGTGCCACCAGCAGGGGCGGGAGGGGTGACTACAATGAGCAGTTCTTC.

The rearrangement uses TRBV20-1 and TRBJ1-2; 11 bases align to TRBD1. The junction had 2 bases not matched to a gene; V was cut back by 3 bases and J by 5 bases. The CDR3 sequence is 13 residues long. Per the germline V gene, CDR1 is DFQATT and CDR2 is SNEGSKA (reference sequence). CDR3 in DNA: TGCAGTGCTAGGCGGGACAGGGGGTATGGCTACACCTTC. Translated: CSARRDRGYGYTF.

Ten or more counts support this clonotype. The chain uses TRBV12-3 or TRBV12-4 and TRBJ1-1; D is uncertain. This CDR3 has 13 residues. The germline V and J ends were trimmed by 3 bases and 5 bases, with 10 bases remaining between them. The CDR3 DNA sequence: TGTGCCAGCAGTTTGGAACAGCGAACTGAAGCTTTCTTT. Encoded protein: CASSLEQRTEAFF.

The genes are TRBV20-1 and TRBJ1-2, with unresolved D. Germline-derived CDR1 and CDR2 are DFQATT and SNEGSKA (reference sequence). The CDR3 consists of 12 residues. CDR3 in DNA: TGCACCTGTCCGGCGCGGGGCTATGGCTACACCTTC. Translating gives CTCPARGYGYTF.

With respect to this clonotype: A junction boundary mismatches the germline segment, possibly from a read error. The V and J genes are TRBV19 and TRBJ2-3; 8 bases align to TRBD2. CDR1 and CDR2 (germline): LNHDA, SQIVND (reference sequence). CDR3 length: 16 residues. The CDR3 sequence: CASSSLTGGPGDTQSF. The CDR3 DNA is TGTGCCAGTAGTTCCCTAACGGGGGGGCCAGGCGATACGCAGTCTTTT.

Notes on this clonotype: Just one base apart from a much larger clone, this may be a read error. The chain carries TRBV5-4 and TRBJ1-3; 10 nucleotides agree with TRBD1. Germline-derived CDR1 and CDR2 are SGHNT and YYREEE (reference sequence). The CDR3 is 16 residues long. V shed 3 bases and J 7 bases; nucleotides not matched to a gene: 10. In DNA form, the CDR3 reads TGTGCCAGCAGCTCCAGCCTTGACAGGGGGCAGAACACCATATATTTT. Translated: CASSSSLDRGQNTIYF.

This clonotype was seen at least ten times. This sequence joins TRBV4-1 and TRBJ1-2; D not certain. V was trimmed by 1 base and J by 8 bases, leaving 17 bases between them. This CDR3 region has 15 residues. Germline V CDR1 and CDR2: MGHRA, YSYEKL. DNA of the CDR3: TGCGCCAGCAGCCAAGTCGGCCACCTTGGAGGGGGCTACACCTTC. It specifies CASSQVGHLGGGYTF.

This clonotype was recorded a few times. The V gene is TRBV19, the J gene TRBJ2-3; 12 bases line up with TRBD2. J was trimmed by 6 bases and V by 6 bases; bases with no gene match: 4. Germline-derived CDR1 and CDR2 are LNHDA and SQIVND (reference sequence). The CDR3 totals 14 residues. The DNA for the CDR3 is TGTGCCAGTAGAGGACTAGCGGGGAGCGATACGCAGTATTTT. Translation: CASRGLAGSDTQYF. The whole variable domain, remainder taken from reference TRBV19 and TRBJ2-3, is DGGITQSPKYLFRKEGQNVTLSCEQNLNHDAMYWYRQDPGQGLRLIYYSQIVNDFQKGDIAEGYSVSREKKESFPLTVTSAQKNPTAFYLCASRGLAGSDTQYFGPGTRLTVL.

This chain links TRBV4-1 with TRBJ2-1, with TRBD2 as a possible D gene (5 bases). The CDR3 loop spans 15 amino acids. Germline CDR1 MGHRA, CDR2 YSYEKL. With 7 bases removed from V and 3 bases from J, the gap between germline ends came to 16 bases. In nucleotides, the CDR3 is TGCGCCAGCAAAACGGGAAAGCTGGGCTACAATGAGCAGTTCTTC. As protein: CASKTGKLGYNEQFF.

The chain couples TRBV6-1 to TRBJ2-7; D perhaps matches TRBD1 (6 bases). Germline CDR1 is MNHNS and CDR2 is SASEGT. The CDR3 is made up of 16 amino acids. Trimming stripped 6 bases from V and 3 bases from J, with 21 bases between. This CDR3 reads CASSPTSQGIRYEQYF. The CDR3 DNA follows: TGTGCCAGCAGCCCAACCTCCCAGGGGATTCGCTACGAGCAGTACTTC.

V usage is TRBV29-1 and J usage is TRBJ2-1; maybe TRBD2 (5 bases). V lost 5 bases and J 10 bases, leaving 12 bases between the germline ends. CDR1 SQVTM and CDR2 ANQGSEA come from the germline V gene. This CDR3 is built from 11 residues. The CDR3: CSVFDYTEQFF. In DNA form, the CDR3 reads TGCAGCGTTTTTGACTATACCGAGCAGTTCTTC.

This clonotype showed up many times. The chain's CDR3 is CASSRDGDNSPLHF. The CDR3 region has the DNA TGTGCCAGCAGCCGCGACGGAGATAATTCACCCCTCCACTTT. V gene TRBV5-5 combines with J gene TRBJ1-6, with D unclear. Germline V gene sequence: CDR1 SGHKS, CDR2 YYEKEE (reference sequence). The CDR3 is made up of 14 amino acids. The V end was cut by 4 bases, the J end by 5 bases, with 10 bases between.

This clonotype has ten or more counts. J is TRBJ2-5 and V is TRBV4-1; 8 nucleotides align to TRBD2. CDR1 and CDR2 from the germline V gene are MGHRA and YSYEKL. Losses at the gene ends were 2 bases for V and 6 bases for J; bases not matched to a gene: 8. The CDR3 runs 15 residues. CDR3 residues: CASSQLSGNVQTQYF. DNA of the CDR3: TGCGCCAGCAGCCAACTTAGCGGGAACGTTCAGACCCAGTACTTC.

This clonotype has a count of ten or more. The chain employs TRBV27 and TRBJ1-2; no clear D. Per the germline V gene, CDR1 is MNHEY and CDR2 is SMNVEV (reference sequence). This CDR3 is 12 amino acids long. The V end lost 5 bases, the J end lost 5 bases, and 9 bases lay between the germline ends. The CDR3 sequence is CASSPAGYGYTF. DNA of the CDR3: TGTGCCAGCAGTCCCGCAGGATATGGCTACACCTTC.

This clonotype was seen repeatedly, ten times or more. This chain's CDR3 is CAISARLAGEKSRETQYF. The CDR3 bases are TGTGCCATCAGTGCGCGACTAGCGGGGGAGAAATCGAGGGAGACCCAGTACTTC. The V gene is TRBV10-3, the J gene TRBJ2-5, with 12 bases fitting TRBD2. Germline loops: CDR1 ENHRY, CDR2 SYGVKD. V was clipped by 4 bases and J by 5 bases; unmatched bases: 14. This CDR3 has 18 amino acids.

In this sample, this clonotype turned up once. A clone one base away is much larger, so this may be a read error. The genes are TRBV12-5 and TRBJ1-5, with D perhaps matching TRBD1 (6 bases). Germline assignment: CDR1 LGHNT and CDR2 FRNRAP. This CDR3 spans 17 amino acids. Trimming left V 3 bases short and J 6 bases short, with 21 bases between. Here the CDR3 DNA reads TGTGCTAGTGGTTTTGCCCACGGGGGGCGCAGTGGTCAGCCCCAGCATTTT. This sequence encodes CASGFAHGGRSGQPQHF.

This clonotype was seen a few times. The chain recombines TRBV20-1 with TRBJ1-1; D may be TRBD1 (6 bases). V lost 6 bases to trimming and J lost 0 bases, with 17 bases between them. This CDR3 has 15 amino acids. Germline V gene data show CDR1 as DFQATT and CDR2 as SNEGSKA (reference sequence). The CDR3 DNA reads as TGCAGTGCAAGCCGGGGACACCGACTGAACACTGAAGCTTTCTTT. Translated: CSASRGHRLNTEAFF.

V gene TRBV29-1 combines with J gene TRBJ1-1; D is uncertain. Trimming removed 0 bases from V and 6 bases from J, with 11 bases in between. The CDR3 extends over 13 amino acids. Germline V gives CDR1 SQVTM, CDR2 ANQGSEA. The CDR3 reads CSVEDLAVPEAFF. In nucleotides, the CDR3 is TGCAGCGTTGAAGATCTGGCAGTCCCTGAAGCTTTCTTT.

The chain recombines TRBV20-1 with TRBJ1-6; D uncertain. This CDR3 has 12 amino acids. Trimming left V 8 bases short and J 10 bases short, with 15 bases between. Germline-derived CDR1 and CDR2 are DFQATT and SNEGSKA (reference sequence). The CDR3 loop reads CSLRESGSPLHF. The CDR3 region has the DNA TGCAGTCTCCGGGAGTCGGGATCACCCCTCCACTTT.